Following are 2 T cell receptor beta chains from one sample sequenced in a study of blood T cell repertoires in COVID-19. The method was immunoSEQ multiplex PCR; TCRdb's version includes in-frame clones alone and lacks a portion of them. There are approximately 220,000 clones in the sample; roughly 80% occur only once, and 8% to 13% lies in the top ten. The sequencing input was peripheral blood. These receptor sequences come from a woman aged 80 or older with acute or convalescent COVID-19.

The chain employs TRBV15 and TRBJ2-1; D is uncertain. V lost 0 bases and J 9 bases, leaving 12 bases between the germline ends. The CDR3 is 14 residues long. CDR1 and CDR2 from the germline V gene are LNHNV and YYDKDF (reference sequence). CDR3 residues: CATSRDQTSREQFF. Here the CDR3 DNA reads TGTGCCACCAGCAGAGATCAGACTTCACGTGAGCAGTTCTTC.

CDR3 coding DNA: TGTGCCAGCAGCCAACTAGGCGGGACGGAGACCCAGTACTTC. It specifies CASSQLGGTETQYF. This chain uses TRBV3-1 (or the pseudogene TRBV3-2) with TRBJ2-5, with D possibly being TRBD2 (6 bases). The length of the CDR3 is 14 residues. Trimming took off 2 bases at V and 5 bases at J, with 12 bases between the two ends. CDR1 is LGHDT, CDR2 YNNKEL, per germline (reference sequence).